This TCR beta chain was sequenced during a study of blood T cells in healthy people across ages. Study-wide results and limits: Naive CD4+ cell counts and diversity both ran higher in long-lived than in aged donors. Naive and antigen-experienced cells could not be conclusively compared, given unsorted PBMCs.

Deletions cut 6 bases from V and 6 bases from J, with 14 bases between. This CDR3 has 13 residues. Roughly 9.2 milliliters of peripheral blood were drawn from each donor into EDTA-treated tubes. Through a sample-barcoded 5' primer and a J-beta primer mix, a second PCR was run for about 6 to 12 cycles. Unique molecular identifiers of 12 random nucleotides labeled each cDNA. TCRdb called the 5' RACE reads again in MiXCR, with one record for every CDR3 protein. Found here are approximately 1,000,000 distinct CDR3 sequences, roughly two fifths of them singletons; the top ten hold around 13%. Ten or more counts support this clonotype. Its antigen remains unidentified.

Specimen: blood. This chain joins TRBV12-3 or TRBV12-4 and TRBJ1-1, with D possibly matching TRBD1 (6 bases). This clonotype was sampled from a man between 18 and 35 years old in good health. In nucleotides, the CDR3 is TGTGCCAGCAGCCCTCCGGGGGGCTCTGAAGCTTTCTTT. Protein: CASSPPGGSEAFF.